This TCR beta chain was captured in a study of T cell repertoires in cytomegalovirus infection. Study background: CMV infection together with matching HLA type was indicated by public TCR beta signatures.

Each CDR3 protein gets one entry after TCRdb re-called the reads with MiXCR. The sample shows about 310,000 distinct CDR3 sequences, 25% of them seen only once. The study, taken as a whole, reports: The ex vivo response was dominated by HLA-C-restricted CMV-specific TCR beta clonotypes. Carriers of CMV plus the relevant HLA were identified by cumulative public TCR beta family frequency.

This clonotype was found many times. Its specificity is not known. This TCR came from a human donor in good health (CMV status not recorded). Some clones in this sample may be carry-over from other donors' samples. The sample in question was cultured PBMCs, obtained from culture after CMV antigen stimulation.

The CDR3 DNA is TGCGCCAGCAGCTTGGTACCAGGCGTTGAAAAACTGTTTTTT. This codes for CASSLVPGVEKLFF. The rearrangement links TRBV5-1 to TRBJ1-4, with D hard to call. V dropped 0 bases and J dropped 7 bases, with 10 bases sitting between them. From germline, CDR1 is SGHRS and CDR2 YFSETQ. This CDR3 is built from 14 residues.